The entry below describes one T cell receptor (beta chain). Its antigen is not yet known. Base quality data are lacking; no much larger clone is found one base away. The data stem from a study of blood T cell repertoires in COVID-19 (dated by TCRdb to the early 2020s). Study-level background: Samples from collaborators originated in the United States, Italy and Spain and spanned both the acute and convalescent phases of COVID-19. The prospective study material was composed of cDNA or gDNA derived from T cells, B-cell-depleted T cells, or PBMCs. Subjects who had been exposed to COVID-19, were actively infected with it, or had recovered from it provided the deeply sampled blood TCRbeta repertoires that made up the dataset. The repertoires were made available in a free public database intended to serve as a resource for research on the immune response to SARS-CoV-2. The samples were drawn from the first 160 participants of the ongoing ImmuneRACE study and from under 1,500 subjects provided by 6 global collaborators. Nearly every sample came with metadata listing a de-identified subject ID, COVID-19 status, age in years and sex. Where available, HLA class I and class II types were taken from metadata supplied by the sample provider and were not determined by assay-based typing.

According to the germline V gene (reference sequence), CDR1 reads LNHDA and CDR2 reads SQIVND. Taken from cysteine to phenylalanine, the CDR3 has 14 residues. Only the CDR3 part of the read is kept: 42 bases, read in frame from the first base. V sheds 5 bases and J sheds 5 bases, leaving 16 bases between their ends. The immunoSEQ Assay, a bias-controlled multiplex PCR, was used to amplify TCRbeta CDR3 regions from genomic DNA. The source study handled its data this way. The number of nucleated cells in each sample was estimated by amplification of reference gene primers within the assay. To quantify the absolute abundance of each unique TCRbeta CDR3 rearrangement, sequence reads were collapsed and filtered. For each sample, productive Simpson clonality was calculated by taking the square root of Simpson's diversity index across productive rearrangements. In its TCRdb copy, this immuneACCESS table keeps in-frame sequences only and misses some clones. Where compared with another copy, unresolved V genes explain less than half of these, and the others have no known cause. For V, J and clone size, that table is used; D and trimming come from the DNA. This sample lists tens of thousands of clones; 65% to 80% were detected once. The ten largest clones take up approximately 29% of the sample.

Each collaborating institution followed its own protocols to collect whole blood in K2EDTA tubes. For TCRbeta analysis, collaborators shipped samples as frozen whole blood, isolated PBMCs, or DNA extracted from either of those sample types. The study at large found these results: Clinical and demographic metadata were provided uncurated, with the amount varying by source and participant.

This sequence uses TRBV19 and TRBJ2-7; a tentative D match to TRBD1 spans 5 bases. This TCR came from a woman over 75 with active or convalescent COVID-19. The sequencing input was peripheral blood. The CDR3 loop reads CASSWGTVGDEQYF. At the DNA level, the sequence is TGTGCCAGTAGTTGGGGAACCGTAGGGGACGAGCAGTACTTC. With the portions outside the CDR3 filled from the reference TRBV19 and TRBJ2-7 genes, the complete variable region becomes DGGITQSPKYLFRKEGQNVTLSCEQNLNHDAMYWYRQDPGQGLRLIYYSQIVNDFQKGDIAEGYSVSREKKESFPLTVTSAQKNPTAFYLCASSWGTVGDEQYFGPGTRLTVT.